A single sample is the source of the 23 T cell receptor beta chains below, sequenced in a study of tumor-infiltrating lymphocytes in glioblastoma multiforme. Three nested ARM-PCR rounds with V-beta and C-beta primers built TCRB libraries. TCRdb reprocessed the multiplex PCR reads with MiXCR, giving one entry per CDR3 protein. This sample has over 10,000 distinct CDR3 sequences, with 66% found just once. What was sequenced was brain tumor tissue. These receptors were obtained from a male donor with glioblastoma.

The chain carries TRBV6-2 or TRBV6-3 and TRBJ2-1; 9 bases are shared with TRBD1. With 4 bases clipped from V and 5 bases from J, the junction kept 6 bases outside the gene matches. Germline V gene sequence: CDR1 MNHEY, CDR2 SVGEGT. CDR3 length: 15 amino acids. As DNA, the CDR3 is TGTGCCAGCAGTTTCCGGGACAGGGACCACAATGAGCAGTTCTTC. Its protein product is CASSFRDRDHNEQFF.

Points on this clonotype: Compared with germline, one end of the junction differs, possibly owing to a read error. The chain is built from TRBV20-1 and TRBJ2-7; 8 bases map to TRBD2. CDR3 length: 14 residues. Looked up from germline, CDR1 is DFQATT and CDR2 is SNEGSKA (reference sequence). This CDR3 reads CSATKREFGYQQCF. CDR3 nucleotides: TGCAGTGCCACGAAGCGGGAGTTCGGGTACCAGCAGTGCTTC.

In the case of this clonotype: A junction end diverges from the germline sequence, so it may reflect a read error. The gene calls are TRBV10-1 and TRBJ2-2; 12 nucleotides align to TRBD2. The V gene's germline CDR1 is WNHNN and CDR2 SYGVQD (reference sequence). The CDR3 is 16 residues long. The CDR3 DNA is TGCGCCATCAGTGAAATGGCTAGCGGGAGGGCCCGGGAGCTGTTGTTT. This translates into CAISEMASGRARELLF.

This clonotype has a handful of counts. A read error may be the cause here, since a much bigger clone is one base away. The chain has TRBV30 and TRBJ1-4, with 7 bases matching TRBD1. This CDR3 is built from 14 residues. Germline V gives CDR1 GTSNPN, CDR2 SVGIG (reference sequence). Trimming removed 2 bases from V and 8 bases from J; junction bases left unmatched: 8. DNA for the CDR3: TGTGCCTGGAGTCCCGAACAGGGGAGGGAAAAACTGTTTTTT. Translated: CAWSPEQGREKLFF.

The rearrangement joins TRBV6-2 or TRBV6-3 to TRBJ1-6; 8 nucleotides line up with TRBD1. Germline V lookup: CDR1 MNHEY, CDR2 SVGEGT. The CDR3 runs 16 residues. The trim removed 6 bases at V and 9 bases at J, leaving 13 bases unmatched. The CDR3 DNA is TGTGCCAGCAGCTCTCCGCCGGACAGGGAAGGTTCACCCCTCCACTTT. Translating gives CASSSPPDREGSPLHF.

This clonotype came up many times. This may come from a read error, since a much larger clone is one base off. The chain links TRBV6-5 to TRBJ1-6; 7 nucleotides line up with TRBD1. The CDR3 extends over 13 amino acids. The V segment lost 2 bases and the J segment 12 bases; nucleotides outside the gene matches: 4. The V gene's germline CDR1 is MNHEY and CDR2 SVGAGI. The CDR3 reads CASSYEGGGPLHF. The CDR3 nucleotides read TGTGCCAGCAGTTACGAAGGGGGCGGACCCCTCCACTTT.

The chain is built from TRBV7-9 and TRBJ1-4; D remains ambiguous. The CDR3 contains 14 residues. Germline CDR1 reads SEHNR; CDR2 reads FQNEAQ (reference sequence). Here the CDR3 reads CISSLRRENEKLFF. The DNA for the CDR3 is TGTATCAGCAGCTTACGGCGAGAGAATGAAAAACTGTTTTTT.

On this clonotype: Without the conserved terminal phenylalanine or tryptophan, this CDR3 likely stems from a read error. This chain links TRBV20-1 with TRBJ2-3; perhaps TRBD2 as D (6 bases). The CDR3 extends over 15 amino acids. Germline CDR1 and CDR2: DFQATT and SNEGSKA (reference sequence). The CDR3 nucleotides are TGTAGTGCAAACCGACTAGACCCGAGCACAGATACGCAGTATCTT. It codes for CSANRLDPSTDTQYL.

In regard to this clonotype: One end of the junction does not line up with germline, which may come from a read error. This CDR3 is CVSSLMVEEQYF. In DNA form, the CDR3 reads TGTGTCAGCAGTTTGATGGTTGAGGAGCAGTACTTC. The V gene is TRBV12-3 or TRBV12-4, the J gene TRBJ2-7, with no clear D. The CDR3 has 12 residues.

V is TRBV11-2 and J is TRBJ2-7, with TRBD2 as a possible D gene (5 bases). V shed 3 bases and J shed 4 bases, with 16 bases lying between them. CDR1 is SGHAT, CDR2 FQNNGV, per germline. CDR3 length: 15 amino acids. CDR3 coding DNA: TGTGCCAGCAGCTTCGCTAGCCTGGCAATATACGAGCAGTACTTC. Its translation is CASSFASLAIYEQYF.

The table lists this clonotype with a count of one. Its ends do not fully match the called genes, so a read error is possible. The V gene is TRBV6-6, the J gene TRBJ1-1; no reliable D call. The germline V gene has CDR1 MNHNY and CDR2 SVGAGI (reference sequence). This CDR3 region has 12 residues. CDR3 nucleotides: TGTGCCAGCAGATCGGCGCCGTCTGATGCTTTCTTT. Translating it yields CASRSAPSDAFF.

This clonotype was counted between two and nine times. This chain connects TRBV11-1 to TRBJ2-1; a weak D match, TRBD2 (9 bases). V lost 5 bases, J lost 14 bases, and 19 bases lay in between. The CDR3 has 13 amino acids. Per the germline V gene, CDR1 is SGHAT and CDR2 is FQDESV (reference sequence). The CDR3 DNA sequence: TGTGCCAGCAGCACAGGGGGGCTAGCGGGAAAGTTCTTC. This sequence encodes CASSTGGLAGKFF.

J is TRBJ2-7 and V is TRBV6-5; 13 bases line up with TRBD2. The J segment lost 2 bases and the V segment lost 7 bases, leaving 8 bases of the junction unmatched. The CDR3 loop spans 16 amino acids. Germline CDR1 and CDR2: MNHEY and SVGAGI. CDR3 residues: CASNPTGTSGTYEQYF. The CDR3 DNA is TGTGCCAGCAATCCAACCGGGACTAGCGGGACCTACGAGCAGTACTTC.

The J gene is TRBJ2-1, the V gene TRBV6-5; D is tentatively TRBD1 or TRBD2 (5 bases each). The CDR3 runs 15 residues. Trimming pared 4 bases from V and 7 bases from J, leaving 17 bases between. CDR1 MNHEY and CDR2 SVGAGI come from the germline V gene. In nucleotides, the CDR3 is TGTGCCAGCAGTTCGGGACCACCTTTCCGAAATGAGCAGTTCTTC. Translation: CASSSGPPFRNEQFF.

As regards this clonotype: One end of the junction is discordant with germline, which a read error may explain. V gene TRBV20-1 combines with J gene TRBJ2-5, with 7 bases matching TRBD2. CDR1 is DFQATT, CDR2 SNEGSKA, per germline (reference sequence). This CDR3 is 15 amino acids long. CDR3 sequence: CSARDLGLAEETRYF. CDR3 nucleotide sequence: TGCAGCGCTAGAGATCTTGGGCTAGCGGAAGAGACCCGGTACTTC.

This clonotype has just a few counts. An end of the junction differs from the germline gene, which may be a read error. In DNA form, the CDR3 reads TGTGCCAGCAGTCTAGCGGGAGAGCGGACAGATACGCAGTATTTT. Protein product: CASSLAGERTDTQYF. The genes are TRBV12-3 or TRBV12-4 and TRBJ2-3, with 10 bases that match TRBD2. The CDR3 spans 15 residues.

V is TRBV10-2 and J is TRBJ2-6; no clear D. The germline V gene encodes CDR1 WSHSY and CDR2 SAAADI. The CDR3 runs to 15 residues. Trimming pared 7 bases from V and 1 base from J, leaving 11 bases between. The CDR3 reads CASTKARSGANVLTF. For the CDR3, the DNA is TGCGCCAGCACCAAGGCTAGATCTGGGGCCAACGTCCTGACTTTC.

The V call is TRBV11-2, the J call TRBJ1-5; no reliable D call. Between the trimmed V and J ends, which lost 5 bases and 6 bases, there was a span of 11 bases. This CDR3 contains 13 residues. Germline lookup yields CDR1 SGHAT and CDR2 FQNNGV. CDR3 sequence (DNA): TGTGCCAGCAGCCCGGACGGTTTTCAGCCCCAGCATTTT. Its protein product is CASSPDGFQPQHF.

V usage is TRBV29-1 and J usage is TRBJ2-3, with a tentative D call TRBD2 (5 bases). This CDR3 has 12 amino acids. Germline assignment: CDR1 SQVTM and CDR2 ANQGSEA. Trimming took off 7 bases at V and 1 base at J, with 9 bases between the two ends. CDR3 DNA sequence: TGCAGCGCAACCGGGGGCACAGATACGCAGTATTTT. This sequence encodes CSATGGTDTQYF.

In the case of this clonotype: Mismatch with germline at one junction end may stem from a read error. The chain couples TRBV12-3 or TRBV12-4 to TRBJ2-3; TRBD2 is a possible D gene (5 bases). CDR3 length: 17 residues. The chain's CDR3 is CAISLGSGRGKADTQYF. The CDR3 DNA follows: TGTGCCATCAGTTTAGGGTCGGGGAGAGGAAAGGCAGATACGCAGTATTTT.

This chain links TRBV11-3 with TRBJ2-2; weak D call: TRBD1 (6 bases). V was clipped by 11 bases and J by 2 bases, with 12 bases between them. Looked up from germline, CDR1 is SGHNT and CDR2 is YENEEA. The CDR3 is made up of 13 amino acids. The CDR3 DNA follows: TGTGCCGGGGGCAGGGGCAACACCGGGGAGCTGTTTTTT. Translated, it gives CAGGRGNTGELFF. Complete variable domain (other parts from reference TRBV11-3 and TRBJ2-2): EAGVVQSPRYKIIEKKQPVAFWCNPISGHNTLYWYLQNLGQGPELLIRYENEEAVDDSQLPKDRFSAERLKGVDSTLKIQPAELGDSAVYLCAGGRGNTGELFFGEGSRLTVL.

This clonotype has ten or more counts. The V call is TRBV2, the J call TRBJ2-5; D gene unclear. CDR1 is SNHLY and CDR2 is FYNNEI in the germline V gene. This CDR3 contains 13 residues. V lost 6 bases to trimming and J lost 7 bases, with 15 bases between them. The CDR3 sequence is CASRTVADPTQYF. The CDR3 DNA reads TGTGCCAGCAGGACTGTGGCGGATCCGACCCAGTACTTC.

This chain uses TRBV5-4 with TRBJ2-7; 10 nucleotides align to TRBD2. The length of the CDR3 is 15 residues. Trimming cost V 0 bases and J 3 bases; bases outside gene matches: 3. The germline gives CDR1 SGHNT, CDR2 YYREEE (reference sequence). The CDR3 loop reads CASSLGSGGYYEQYF. CDR3 in DNA: TGTGCCAGCAGCTTGGGTAGCGGGGGGTACTACGAGCAGTACTTC.